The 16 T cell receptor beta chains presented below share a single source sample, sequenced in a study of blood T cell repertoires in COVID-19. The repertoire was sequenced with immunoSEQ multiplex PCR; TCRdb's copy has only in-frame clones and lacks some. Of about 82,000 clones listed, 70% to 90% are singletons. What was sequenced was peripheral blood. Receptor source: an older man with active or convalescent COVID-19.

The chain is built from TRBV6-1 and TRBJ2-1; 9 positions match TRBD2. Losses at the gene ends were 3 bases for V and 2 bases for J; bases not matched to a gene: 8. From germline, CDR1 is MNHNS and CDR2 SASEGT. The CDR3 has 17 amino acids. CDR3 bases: TGTGCCAGCAGTGATTCAGCGGGGGGTCACCCCTACAATGAGCAGTTCTTC. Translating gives CASSDSAGGHPYNEQFF.

The CDR3 nucleotides are TGCGCCAGCAGCTTGCCGACAAGCTATGGCTACACCTTC. Its protein is CASSLPTSYGYTF. The chain combines TRBV5-1 with TRBJ1-2; D is undetermined. Deletions cut 1 base from V and 4 bases from J, with 8 bases between. CDR1 SGHRS and CDR2 YFSETQ come from the germline V gene. The CDR3 spans 13 residues.

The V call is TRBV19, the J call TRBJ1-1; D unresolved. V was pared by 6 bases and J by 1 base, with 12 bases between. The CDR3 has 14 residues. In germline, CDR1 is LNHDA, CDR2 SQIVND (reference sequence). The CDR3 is CASRKRLENTEAFF. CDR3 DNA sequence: TGTGCCAGTAGAAAGAGACTCGAGAACACTGAAGCTTTCTTT.

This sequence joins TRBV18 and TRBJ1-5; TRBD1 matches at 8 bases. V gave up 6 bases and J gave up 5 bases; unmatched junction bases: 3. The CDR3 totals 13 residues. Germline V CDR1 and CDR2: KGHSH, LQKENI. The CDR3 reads CASSPDRDQPQHF. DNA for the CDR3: TGTGCCAGCTCGCCGGACAGGGATCAGCCCCAGCATTTT.

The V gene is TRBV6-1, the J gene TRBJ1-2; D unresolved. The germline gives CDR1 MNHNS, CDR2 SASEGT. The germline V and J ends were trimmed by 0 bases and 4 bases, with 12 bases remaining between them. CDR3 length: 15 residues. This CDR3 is CASSEALGVTYGYTF. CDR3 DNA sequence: TGTGCCAGCAGTGAAGCGCTCGGAGTAACCTATGGCTACACCTTC.

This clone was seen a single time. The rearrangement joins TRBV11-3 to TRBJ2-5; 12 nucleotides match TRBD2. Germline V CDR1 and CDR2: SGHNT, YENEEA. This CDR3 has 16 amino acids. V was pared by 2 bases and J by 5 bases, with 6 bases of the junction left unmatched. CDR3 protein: CASSLLAGGRGETQYF. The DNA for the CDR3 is TGTGCCAGCAGCTTACTAGCGGGAGGGCGGGGGGAGACCCAGTACTTC. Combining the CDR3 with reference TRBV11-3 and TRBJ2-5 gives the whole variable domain EAGVVQSPRYKIIEKKQPVAFWCNPISGHNTLYWYLQNLGQGPELLIRYENEEAVDDSQLPKDRFSAERLKGVDSTLKIQPAELGDSAVYLCASSLLAGGRGETQYFGPGTRLLVL.

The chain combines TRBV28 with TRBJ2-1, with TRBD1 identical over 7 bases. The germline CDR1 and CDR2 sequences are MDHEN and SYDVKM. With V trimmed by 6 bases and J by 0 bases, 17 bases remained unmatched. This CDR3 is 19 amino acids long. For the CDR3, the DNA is TGTGCCAGCAGCTACACAGGGGCGGTTGCGGTTTTCTCCTACAATGAGCAGTTCTTC. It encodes CASSYTGAVAVFSYNEQFF.

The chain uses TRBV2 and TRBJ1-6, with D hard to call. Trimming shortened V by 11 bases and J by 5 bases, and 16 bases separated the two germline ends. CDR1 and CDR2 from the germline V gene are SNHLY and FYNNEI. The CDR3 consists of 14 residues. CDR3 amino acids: CADSIGADNSPLHF. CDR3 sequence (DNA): TGTGCCGACTCAATAGGAGCCGATAATTCACCCCTCCACTTT.

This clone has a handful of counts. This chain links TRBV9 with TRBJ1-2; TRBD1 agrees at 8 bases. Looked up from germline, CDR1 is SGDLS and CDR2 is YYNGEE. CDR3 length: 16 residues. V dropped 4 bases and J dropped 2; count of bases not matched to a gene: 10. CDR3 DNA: TGTGCCAGCAGCACAACCCGCACAGGGGGGAACTATGGCTACACCTTC. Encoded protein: CASSTTRTGGNYGYTF.

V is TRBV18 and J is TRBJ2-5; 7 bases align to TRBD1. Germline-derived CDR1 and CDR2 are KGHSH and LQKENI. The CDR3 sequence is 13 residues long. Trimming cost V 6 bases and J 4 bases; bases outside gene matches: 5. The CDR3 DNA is TGTGCCAGCTCGACAGGGTATCCAGAGACCCAGTACTTC. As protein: CASSTGYPETQYF.

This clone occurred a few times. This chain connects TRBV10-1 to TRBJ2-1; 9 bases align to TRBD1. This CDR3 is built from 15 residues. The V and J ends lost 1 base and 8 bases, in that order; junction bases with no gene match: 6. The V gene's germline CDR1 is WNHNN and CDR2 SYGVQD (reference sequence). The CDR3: CASSEYGTGIYEQFF. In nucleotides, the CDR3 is TGCGCCAGCAGTGAGTACGGGACAGGGATCTATGAGCAGTTCTTC.

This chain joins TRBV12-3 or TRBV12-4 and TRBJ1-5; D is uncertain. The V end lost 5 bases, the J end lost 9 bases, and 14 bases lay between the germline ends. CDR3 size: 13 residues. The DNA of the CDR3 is TGTGCCAGCAGTAGGGAGGGTGGCCTGCCCCAGCATTTT. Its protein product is CASSREGGLPQHF.

DNA for the CDR3: TGTGCCAGCAGTGCTTATCAGGGTCCCTACGAGCAGTACGTC. Translated: CASSAYQGPYEQYV. The chain has TRBV6-2 or TRBV6-3 and TRBJ2-7, with D perhaps TRBD1 (5 bases). Germline V gene lookup returns CDR1 MNHEY and CDR2 SVGEGT. The germline V and J ends were trimmed by 5 bases and 2 bases, with 13 bases remaining between them. The CDR3 sequence is 14 residues long.

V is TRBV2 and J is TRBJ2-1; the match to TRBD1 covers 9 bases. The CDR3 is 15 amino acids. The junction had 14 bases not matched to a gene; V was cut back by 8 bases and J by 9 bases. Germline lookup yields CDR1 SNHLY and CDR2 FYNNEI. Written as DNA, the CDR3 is TGTGCCAGCTGGCCGGGACAGGGTCTTAGGGGTGAGCAGTTCTTC. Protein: CASWPGQGLRGEQFF.

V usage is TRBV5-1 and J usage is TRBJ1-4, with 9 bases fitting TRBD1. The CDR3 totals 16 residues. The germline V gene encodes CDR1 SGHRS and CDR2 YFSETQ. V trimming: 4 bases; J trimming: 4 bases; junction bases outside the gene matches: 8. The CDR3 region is CASSPLRDRVNEKLFF. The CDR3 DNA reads TGCGCCAGCAGCCCACTTAGGGACAGGGTTAATGAAAAACTGTTTTTT.

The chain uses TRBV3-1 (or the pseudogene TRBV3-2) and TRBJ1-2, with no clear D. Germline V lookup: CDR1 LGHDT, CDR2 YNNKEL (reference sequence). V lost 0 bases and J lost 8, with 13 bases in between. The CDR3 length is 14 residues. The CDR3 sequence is CASSQDLGTKGYTF. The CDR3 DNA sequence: TGTGCCAGCAGCCAAGATCTCGGAACTAAAGGCTACACCTTC.